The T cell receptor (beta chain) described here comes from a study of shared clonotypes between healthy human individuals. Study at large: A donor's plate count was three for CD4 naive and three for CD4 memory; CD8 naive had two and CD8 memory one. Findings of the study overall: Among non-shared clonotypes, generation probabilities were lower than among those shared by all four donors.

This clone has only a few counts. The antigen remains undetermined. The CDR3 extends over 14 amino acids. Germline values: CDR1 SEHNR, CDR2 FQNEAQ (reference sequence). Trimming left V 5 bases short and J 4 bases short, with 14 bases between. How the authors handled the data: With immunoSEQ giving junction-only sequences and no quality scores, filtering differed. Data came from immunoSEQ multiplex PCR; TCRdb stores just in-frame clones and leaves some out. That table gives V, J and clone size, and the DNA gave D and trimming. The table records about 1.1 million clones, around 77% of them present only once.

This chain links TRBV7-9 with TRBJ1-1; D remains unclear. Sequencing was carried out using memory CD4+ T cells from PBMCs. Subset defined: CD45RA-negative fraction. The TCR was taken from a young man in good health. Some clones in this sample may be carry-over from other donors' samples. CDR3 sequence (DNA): TGTGCCAGCAGCCGTAGCCCCCCTGGCACTGAAGCTTTCTTT. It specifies CASSRSPPGTEAFF.